The T cell receptor beta chain described here comes from a study of shared clonotypes between healthy human individuals. Concerning this clone itself: Its antigen is still unknown.

Study outcomes and limitations: When compared with the clonotypes that were shared by all four sorted-subset donors, the non-shared clonotypes turned out to have lower generation probabilities. Despite large depth, rarefaction showed incomplete sorted-subset sequencing.

The germline gives CDR1 SGHVS, CDR2 FQNEAQ. CDR3 length: 13 amino acids. The V gene lost 1 base and the J gene lost 8 bases, with 8 bases spanning the gap. Profiling relied on immunoSEQ multiplex PCR, and the TCRdb table lists in-frame clones only, not all of them. The repertoire holds about 980,000 clones, roughly 72% seen once, with roughly 1.5% in the top ten. The sequencing sample was made of memory CD4+ T cells sorted from blood. Subset denoted: CD45RA-negative fraction. The TCR was taken from a man in his late teens or twenties in good health. V usage is TRBV7-8 and J usage is TRBJ2-2; D gene unclear. The CDR3 reads CASSLGLLGELFF. CDR3 coding DNA: TGTGCCAGCAGCTTAGGCCTGTTGGGGGAGCTGTTTTTT.